A single sample is the source of the 12 T cell receptor beta chains below, sequenced in a study of cytomegalovirus exposure and HLA in healthy donors. PCR employed 60 Vbeta and 13 Jbeta primers. This table comes from immunoSEQ multiplex PCR, and its TCRdb copy is limited to in-frame clones, with some not included. Among around 300,000 clones listed, about 90% were seen once. The sample was PBMCs. Source of these receptors: a woman aged 18-29 years in good health and CMV-seronegative.

A word on this clone: The junction departs from germline at one end; a sequencing error may be responsible. V usage is TRBV7-9 and J usage is TRBJ1-1; D remains ambiguous. The CDR3 is 11 amino acids. Germline assignment: CDR1 SEHNR and CDR2 FQNEAQ (reference sequence). The CDR3 region is CSSTRSAEAFF. In DNA, the CDR3 is TGTTCCAGTACTCGATCCGCTGAAGCTTTCTTT.

This clone has a single count. The V and J genes are TRBV4-1 and TRBJ1-6, with D perhaps matching TRBD1 (6 bases). The germline V gene has CDR1 MGHRA and CDR2 YSYEKL. CDR3 length: 18 amino acids. V was clipped by 4 bases and J by 10 bases, with 26 bases between them. The CDR3 nucleotides read TGCGCCAGCAGCCCGAGCAGAGGGGGAATTGGCCTTGAATCACCCCTCCACTTT. It is translated as CASSPSRGGIGLESPLHF.

As to this clone: At one of its ends the junction is not consistent with the germline gene, which may arise from a read error. The genes are TRBV6-1 and TRBJ2-5; 11 bases line up with TRBD2. This CDR3 spans 15 amino acids. Germline lookup yields CDR1 MNHNS and CDR2 SASEGT. CDR3 in DNA: TGTGCCAGCAGCTCTAGCGGGGGGCCGATAGAGAGCCAGTACTTC. As protein: CASSSSGGPIESQYF.

Concerning this clone: Relative to the germline gene, one junction end is altered; a read error may explain this. At the DNA level, this CDR3 is encoded by other sequences in the same sample as well. V and J are TRBV13 and TRBJ1-6; a weak D match, TRBD1 (6 bases). Per the germline V gene, CDR1 is PRHDT and CDR2 is FYEKMQ (reference sequence). This CDR3 spans 15 amino acids. The CDR3 spells CASGQGSTYNSPLHF. The CDR3 coding sequence is TGTGCCAGCGGCCAGGGGTCGACCTATAATTCCCCCCTCCACTTT. The full variable domain, rest sourced from reference TRBV13 and TRBJ1-6, is AAGVIQSPRHLIKEKRETATLKCYPIPRHDTVYWYQQGPGQDPQFLISFYEKMQSDKGSIPDRFSAQQFSDYHSELNMSSLELGDSALYFCASGQGSTYNSPLHFGNGTRLTVT.

The CDR3 nucleotides are TGTGCCAGCAGTGTCGGGGGCTCCTACAATGAGCAGTTCTTC. It translates to CASSVGGSYNEQFF. The chain links TRBV6-4 to TRBJ2-1, with a weak D call TRBD2 (6 bases). Trimming removed 4 bases from V and 0 bases from J, with 7 bases in between. The CDR3 spans 14 residues. The V gene's germline CDR1 is MRHNA and CDR2 SNTAGT.

The chain recombines TRBV14 with TRBJ1-1; D might be TRBD1 (6 bases). Trimming cost V 0 bases and J 7 bases, with 12 bases left between them. CDR3 length: 14 amino acids. Germline V gene data show CDR1 as SGHDN and CDR2 as FVKESK. For the CDR3, the DNA is TGTGCCAGCAGCCAAGATTCGAAGGGGGTTGAAGCTTTCTTT. Encoded protein: CASSQDSKGVEAFF.

The chain recombines TRBV6-5 with TRBJ2-3, with D unresolved. Germline V CDR1 and CDR2: MNHEY, SVGAGI. This CDR3 has 13 residues. Trimming left V 7 bases short and J 5 bases short, with 13 bases between. This CDR3 is CASTLTSGDTQYF. In nucleotides, the CDR3 is TGTGCCAGCACCCTAACGAGTGGAGATACGCAGTATTTT.

In the case of this clone: This CDR3 is also generated by other DNA sequences in the sample. CDR3: CASSPGGNTEAFF. As DNA, the CDR3 is TGTGCCAGCTCCCCGGGGGGGAACACTGAAGCTTTCTTT. The chain combines TRBV9 with TRBJ1-1; D is perhaps TRBD1 (5 bases). Per the germline V gene, CDR1 is SGDLS and CDR2 is YYNGEE. V was trimmed by 7 bases and J by 1 base, leaving 11 bases between them. CDR3 length: 13 residues.

This chain uses TRBV9 with TRBJ1-5; D unclear. Germline assignment: CDR1 SGDLS and CDR2 YYNGEE. This CDR3 region has 13 residues. Trimming removed 0 bases at V and 7 bases at J, with 8 bases between. The chain's CDR3 is CASSVDREQPQHF. The CDR3 bases are TGTGCCAGCAGCGTAGACCGGGAACAGCCCCAGCATTTT.

The V and J genes are TRBV11-2 and TRBJ2-7, with D maybe TRBD1 (6 bases). Looked up from germline, CDR1 is SGHAT and CDR2 is FQNNGV. Between the trimmed V and J ends, which lost 1 base and 2 bases, there was a span of 15 bases. There are 16 residues in the CDR3. The CDR3, as DNA: TGTGCCAGCAGCTTAGGGGGGCAGGGGTTCCCCTACGAGCAGTACTTC. Its translation is CASSLGGQGFPYEQYF.

The CDR3 spells CASSYSGGGGEQYF. CDR3 nucleotide sequence: TGTGCCAGCAGTTACTCAGGGGGGGGAGGCGAGCAGTACTTC. The rearrangement joins TRBV6-6 to TRBJ2-5, with TRBD2 as a possible D gene (7 bases). Gene TRBJ2-7 matches the end of the DNA better, so the J call may be wrong. The germline V gene encodes CDR1 MNHNY and CDR2 SVGAGI (reference sequence). This CDR3 spans 14 amino acids.

J is TRBJ2-1 and V is TRBV7-3; 10 nucleotides align to TRBD2. The CDR3 loop spans 15 amino acids. Trimming at V came to 5 bases and at J to 3 bases, leaving 4 bases not matched to a gene. The germline gives CDR1 SGHTA, CDR2 FQGTGA. This CDR3 is CASSPSGGDYNEQFF. DNA for the CDR3: TGTGCCAGCAGCCCGAGCGGGGGGGACTACAATGAGCAGTTCTTC.